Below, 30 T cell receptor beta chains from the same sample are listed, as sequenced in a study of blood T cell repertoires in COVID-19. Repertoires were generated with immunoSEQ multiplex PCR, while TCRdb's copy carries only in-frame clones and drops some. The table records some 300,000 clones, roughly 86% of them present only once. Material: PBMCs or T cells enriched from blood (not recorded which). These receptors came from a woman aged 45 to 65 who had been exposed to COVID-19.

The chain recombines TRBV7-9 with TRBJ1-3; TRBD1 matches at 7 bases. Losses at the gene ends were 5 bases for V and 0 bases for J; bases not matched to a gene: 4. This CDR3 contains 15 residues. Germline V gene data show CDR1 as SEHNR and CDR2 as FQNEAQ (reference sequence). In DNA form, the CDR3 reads TGTGCCAGCAGCCTCAGGGACAGCTCTGGAAACACCATATATTTT. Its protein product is CASSLRDSSGNTIYF. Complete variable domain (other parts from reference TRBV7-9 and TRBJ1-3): DTGVSQNPRHKITKRGQNVTFRCDPISEHNRLYWYRQTLGQGPEFLTYFQNEAQLEKSRLLSDRFSAERPKGSFSTLEIQRTEQGDSAMYLCASSLRDSSGNTIYFGEGSWLTVV.

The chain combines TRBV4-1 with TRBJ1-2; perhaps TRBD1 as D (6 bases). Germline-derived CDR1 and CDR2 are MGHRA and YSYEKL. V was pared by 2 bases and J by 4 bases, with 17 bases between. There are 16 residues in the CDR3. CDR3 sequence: CASSQPVGGRRYGYTF. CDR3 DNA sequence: TGCGCCAGCAGCCAACCGGTCGGGGGGCGTCGCTATGGCTACACCTTC.

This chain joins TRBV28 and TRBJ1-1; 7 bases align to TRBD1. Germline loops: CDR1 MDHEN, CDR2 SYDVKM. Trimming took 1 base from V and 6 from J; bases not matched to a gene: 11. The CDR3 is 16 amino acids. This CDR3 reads CASSLLSGGLIAEAFF. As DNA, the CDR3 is TGTGCCAGCAGTTTATTATCAGGGGGTTTAATCGCTGAAGCTTTCTTT. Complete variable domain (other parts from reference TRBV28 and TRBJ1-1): DVKVTQSSRYLVKRTGEKVFLECVQDMDHENMFWYRQDPGLGLRLIYFSYDVKMKEKGDIPEGYSVSREKKERFSLILESASTNQTSMYLCASSLLSGGLIAEAFFGQGTRLTVV.

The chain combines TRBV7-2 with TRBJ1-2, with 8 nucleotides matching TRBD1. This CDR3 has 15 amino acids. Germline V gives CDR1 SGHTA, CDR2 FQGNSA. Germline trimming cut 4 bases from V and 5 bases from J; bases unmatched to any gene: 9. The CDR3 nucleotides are TGTGCCAGCAGCTCCTCAGGGGGCTATGGGTATGGCTACACCTTC. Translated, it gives CASSSSGGYGYGYTF.

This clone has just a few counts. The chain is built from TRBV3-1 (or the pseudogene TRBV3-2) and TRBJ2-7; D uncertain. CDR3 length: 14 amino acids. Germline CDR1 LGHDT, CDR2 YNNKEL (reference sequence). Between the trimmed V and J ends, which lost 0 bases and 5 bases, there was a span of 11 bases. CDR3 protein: CASSQEFQAHEQYF. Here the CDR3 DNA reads TGTGCCAGCAGCCAAGAATTCCAGGCCCACGAGCAGTACTTC.

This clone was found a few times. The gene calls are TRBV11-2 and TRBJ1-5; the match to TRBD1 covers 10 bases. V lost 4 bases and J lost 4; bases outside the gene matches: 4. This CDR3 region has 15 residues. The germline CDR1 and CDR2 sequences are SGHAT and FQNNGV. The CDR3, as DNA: TGTGCCAGCAGCTCGGGACAGGGGCCTAATCAGCCCCAGCATTTT. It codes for CASSSGQGPNQPQHF.

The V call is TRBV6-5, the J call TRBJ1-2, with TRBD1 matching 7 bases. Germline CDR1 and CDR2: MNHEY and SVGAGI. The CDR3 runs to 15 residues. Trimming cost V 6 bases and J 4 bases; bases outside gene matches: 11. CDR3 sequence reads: CASSFDRETFYGYTF. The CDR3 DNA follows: TGTGCCAGCAGCTTCGACAGGGAAACTTTCTATGGCTACACCTTC.

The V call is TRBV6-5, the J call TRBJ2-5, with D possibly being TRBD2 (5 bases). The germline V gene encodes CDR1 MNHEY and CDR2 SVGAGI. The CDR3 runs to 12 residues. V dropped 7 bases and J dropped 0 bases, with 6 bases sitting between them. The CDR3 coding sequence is TGTGCCAGCACCGGGAACCAAGAGACCCAGTACTTC. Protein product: CASTGNQETQYF.

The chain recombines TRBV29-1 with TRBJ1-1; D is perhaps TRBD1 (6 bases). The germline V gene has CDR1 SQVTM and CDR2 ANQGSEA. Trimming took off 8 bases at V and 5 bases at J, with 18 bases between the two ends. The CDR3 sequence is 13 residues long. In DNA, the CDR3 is TGCAGCTCCCGGCAGGGGTTGATGACTGAAGCTTTCTTT. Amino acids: CSSRQGLMTEAFF.

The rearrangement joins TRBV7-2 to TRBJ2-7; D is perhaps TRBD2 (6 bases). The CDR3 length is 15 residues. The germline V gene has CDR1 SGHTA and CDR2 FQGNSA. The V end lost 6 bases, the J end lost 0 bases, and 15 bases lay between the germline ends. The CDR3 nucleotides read TGTGCCAGCAGTTTTAGCGGCATTTCCTCCTACGAGCAGTACTTC. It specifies CASSFSGISSYEQYF.

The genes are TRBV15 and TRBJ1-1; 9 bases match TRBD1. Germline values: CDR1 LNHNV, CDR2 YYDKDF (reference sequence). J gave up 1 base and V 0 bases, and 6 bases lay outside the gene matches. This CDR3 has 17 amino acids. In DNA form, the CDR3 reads TGTGCCACCAGCAGAGACGGACAGGGGACGGGGAACACTGAAGCTTTCTTT. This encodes CATSRDGQGTGNTEAFF.

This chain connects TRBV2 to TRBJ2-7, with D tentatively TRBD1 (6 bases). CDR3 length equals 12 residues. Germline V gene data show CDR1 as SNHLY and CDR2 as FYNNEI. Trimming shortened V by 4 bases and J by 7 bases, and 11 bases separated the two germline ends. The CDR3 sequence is CASSGQGREQYF. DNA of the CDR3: TGTGCCAGCAGTGGGCAGGGGCGGGAGCAGTACTTC.

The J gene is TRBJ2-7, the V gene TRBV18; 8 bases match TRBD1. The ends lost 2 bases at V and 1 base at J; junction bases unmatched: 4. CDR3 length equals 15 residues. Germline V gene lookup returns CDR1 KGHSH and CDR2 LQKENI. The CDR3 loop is CASSPEQGGSYEQYF. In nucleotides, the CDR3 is TGTGCCAGCTCACCAGAACAGGGGGGATCCTACGAGCAGTACTTC.

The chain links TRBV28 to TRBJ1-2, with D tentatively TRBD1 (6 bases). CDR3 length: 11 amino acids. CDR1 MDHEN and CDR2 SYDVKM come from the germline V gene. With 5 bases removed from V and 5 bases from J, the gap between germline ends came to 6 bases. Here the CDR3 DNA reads TGTGCCAGCAGTCAGGGGTATGGCTACACCTTC. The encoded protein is CASSQGYGYTF.

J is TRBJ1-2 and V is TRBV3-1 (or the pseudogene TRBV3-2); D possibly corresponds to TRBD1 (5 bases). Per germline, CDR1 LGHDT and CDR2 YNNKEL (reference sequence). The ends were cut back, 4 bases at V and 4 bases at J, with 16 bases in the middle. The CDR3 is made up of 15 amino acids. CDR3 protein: CASSPRDLRPYGYTF. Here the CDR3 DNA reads TGTGCCAGCAGCCCCCGGGACTTAAGGCCCTATGGCTACACCTTC.

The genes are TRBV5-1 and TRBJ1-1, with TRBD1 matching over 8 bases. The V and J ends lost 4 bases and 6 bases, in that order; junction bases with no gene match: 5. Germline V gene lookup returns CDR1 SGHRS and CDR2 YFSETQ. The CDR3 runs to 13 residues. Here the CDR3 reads CASSRGQGAEAFF. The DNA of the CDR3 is TGCGCCAGCAGCCGTGGACAGGGCGCTGAAGCTTTCTTT.

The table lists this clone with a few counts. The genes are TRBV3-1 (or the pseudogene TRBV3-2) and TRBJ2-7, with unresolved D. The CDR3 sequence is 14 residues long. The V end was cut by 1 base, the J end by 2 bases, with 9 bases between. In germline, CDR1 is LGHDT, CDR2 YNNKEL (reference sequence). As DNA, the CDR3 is TGTGCCAGCAGCCAAGTACAGCCACCCTACGAGCAGTACTTC. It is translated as CASSQVQPPYEQYF.

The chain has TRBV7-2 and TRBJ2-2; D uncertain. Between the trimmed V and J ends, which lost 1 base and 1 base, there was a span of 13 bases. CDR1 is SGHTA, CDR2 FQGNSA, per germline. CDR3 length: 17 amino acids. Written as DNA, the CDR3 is TGTGCCAGCAGCTTAGTATCGGTGGCGGTGAACACCGGGGAGCTGTTTTTT. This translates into CASSLVSVAVNTGELFF.

The DNA for the CDR3 is TGCGCCAGCAGCCACCTACCGGGACAGGGGACCTACGAGCAGTACTTC. Protein sequence: CASSHLPGQGTYEQYF. The chain links TRBV4-1 to TRBJ2-7; TRBD1 aligns across 10 bases. Germline CDR1 and CDR2: MGHRA and YSYEKL. The CDR3 contains 16 residues. Unmatched junction bases numbered 7, after V lost 3 bases and J lost 2 bases.

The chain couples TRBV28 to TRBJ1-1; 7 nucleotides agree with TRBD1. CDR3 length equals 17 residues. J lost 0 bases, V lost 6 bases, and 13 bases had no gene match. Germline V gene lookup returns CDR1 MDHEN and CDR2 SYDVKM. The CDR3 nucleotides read TGTGCCAGCAGCATCACAGGGGCCGAGGTTATGAACACTGAAGCTTTCTTT. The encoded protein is CASSITGAEVMNTEAFF. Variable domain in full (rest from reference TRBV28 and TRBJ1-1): DVKVTQSSRYLVKRTGEKVFLECVQDMDHENMFWYRQDPGLGLRLIYFSYDVKMKEKGDIPEGYSVSREKKERFSLILESASTNQTSMYLCASSITGAEVMNTEAFFGQGTRLTVV.

The CDR3 sequence: CAISEDRDRVNEQFF. In DNA form, the CDR3 reads TGTGCCATCAGTGAGGACCGGGACAGGGTTAATGAGCAGTTCTTC. V is TRBV10-3 and J is TRBJ2-1, with 9 nucleotides matching TRBD1. Germline V lookup: CDR1 ENHRY, CDR2 SYGVKD. The CDR3 extends over 15 amino acids. V lost 2 bases and J lost 7; bases outside the gene matches: 6.

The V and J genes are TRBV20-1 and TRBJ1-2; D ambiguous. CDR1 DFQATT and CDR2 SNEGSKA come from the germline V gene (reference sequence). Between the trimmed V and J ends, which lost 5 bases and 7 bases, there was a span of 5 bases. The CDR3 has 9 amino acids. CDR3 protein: CSAGRGYTF. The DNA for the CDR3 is TGCAGTGCTGGGCGTGGCTACACCTTC.

In nucleotides, the CDR3 is TGTGCCAGCAGCGCTCGACAGGGGGGAATTAATTCACCCCTCCACTTT. Translation gives CASSARQGGINSPLHF. The chain has TRBV7-6 and TRBJ1-6; the match to TRBD1 covers 9 bases. The CDR3 contains 16 residues. Germline CDR1 and CDR2: SGHVS and FNYEAQ. Trimming at V came to 5 bases and at J to 6 bases, leaving 8 bases not matched to a gene.

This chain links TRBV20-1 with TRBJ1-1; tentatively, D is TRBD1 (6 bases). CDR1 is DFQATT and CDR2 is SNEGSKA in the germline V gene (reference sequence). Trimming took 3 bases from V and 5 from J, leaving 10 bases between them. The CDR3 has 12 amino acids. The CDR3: CSASVTGTEAFF. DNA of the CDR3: TGCAGTGCTAGTGTCACAGGGACTGAAGCTTTCTTT.

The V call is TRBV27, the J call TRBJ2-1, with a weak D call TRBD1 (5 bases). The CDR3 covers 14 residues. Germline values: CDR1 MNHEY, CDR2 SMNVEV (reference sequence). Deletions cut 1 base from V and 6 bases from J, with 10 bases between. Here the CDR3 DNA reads TGTGCCAGCAGTTTATTCGACAGTAGCAATGAGCAGTTCTTC. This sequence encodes CASSLFDSSNEQFF.

The CDR3 DNA reads TGTGCCAGCAGCCACCAGGGGTACTATGGCTACACCTTC. Amino acids: CASSHQGYYGYTF. J is TRBJ1-2 and V is TRBV14; tentative D call: TRBD1 (6 bases). With 3 bases removed from V and 3 bases from J, the gap between germline ends came to 8 bases. The CDR3 is 13 amino acids. Germline V gene lookup returns CDR1 SGHDN and CDR2 FVKESK. Using reference TRBV14 and TRBJ1-2 for the parts outside the CDR3, the full variable domain is EAGVTQFPSHSVIEKGQTVTLRCDPISGHDNLYWYRRVMGKEIKFLLHFVKESKQDESGMPNNRFLAERTGGTYSTLKVQPAELEDSGVYFCASSHQGYYGYTFGSGTRLTVV.

CDR3 in amino acids: CASSVNPTRQGYADTEAFF. The CDR3 coding sequence is TGTGCCAGCAGCGTAAACCCCACCCGACAGGGGTACGCGGATACTGAAGCTTTCTTT. The chain has TRBV9 and TRBJ1-1, with 8 bases identical to TRBD1. V lost 1 base to trimming and J lost 5 bases; unmatched junction nucleotides: 19. Per the germline V gene, CDR1 is SGDLS and CDR2 is YYNGEE. The CDR3 consists of 19 residues.

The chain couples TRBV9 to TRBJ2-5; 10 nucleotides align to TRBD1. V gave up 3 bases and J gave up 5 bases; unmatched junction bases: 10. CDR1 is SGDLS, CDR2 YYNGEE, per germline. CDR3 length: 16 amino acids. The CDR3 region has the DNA TGTGCCAGCAGCGGCCGACAGGGGGCCCCTCGGGAGACCCAGTACTTC. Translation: CASSGRQGAPRETQYF. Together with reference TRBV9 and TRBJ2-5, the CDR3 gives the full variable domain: DSGVTQTPKHLITATGQRVTLRCSPRSGDLSVYWYQQSLDQGLQFLIQYYNGEERAKGNILERFSAQQFPDLHSELNLSSLELGDSALYFCASSGRQGAPRETQYFGPGTRLLVL.

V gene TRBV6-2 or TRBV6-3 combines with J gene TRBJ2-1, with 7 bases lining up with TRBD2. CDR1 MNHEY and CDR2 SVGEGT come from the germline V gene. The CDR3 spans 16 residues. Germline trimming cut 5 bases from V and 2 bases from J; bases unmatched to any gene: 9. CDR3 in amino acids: CASSNPSGAPYNEQFF. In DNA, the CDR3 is TGTGCCAGCAGTAACCCGAGCGGGGCGCCCTACAATGAGCAGTTCTTC.

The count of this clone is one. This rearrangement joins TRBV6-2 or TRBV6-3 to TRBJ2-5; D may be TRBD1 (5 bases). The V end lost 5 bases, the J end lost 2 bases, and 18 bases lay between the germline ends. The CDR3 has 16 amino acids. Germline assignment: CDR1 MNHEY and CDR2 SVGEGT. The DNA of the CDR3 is TGTGCCAGCAGTATTGAAACGACAGTGCTACAAGAGACCCAGTACTTC. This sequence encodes CASSIETTVLQETQYF.